This section outlines one T cell receptor (beta chain) sequence together with its context. The clone's antigen remains unknown. No base quality information exists; no much larger clone differs at one position. The immunoSEQ Assay, a bias-controlled multiplex PCR, was used to amplify TCRbeta CDR3 regions from genomic DNA. The study's processing was this. Within the assay, amplification of reference gene primers was used to estimate how many nucleated cells each sample contained. Sequence reads were collapsed and filtered to measure the absolute abundance of every unique TCRbeta CDR3 rearrangement. For each sample, productive Simpson clonality was calculated as the square root of Simpson's diversity index across productive rearrangements. TCRdb carries this immuneACCESS record with in-frame sequences only. Its versions omit some clonotypes, under half of them owing to an unresolved V gene in the studies checked, with the rest unexplained. That table is the source of V, J and clone size, and D and trimming were worked out from the DNA. The sample has 250,000 to 350,000 clones on record, 89% of them singletons. The ten largest clones take up 9.5% to 15% of the sample.

Ends trimmed: V by 2 bases, J by 7 bases; bases unmatched to a gene: 8. Reading the germline V gene gives CDR1 KGHSH and CDR2 LQKENI. The CDR3 runs 16 amino acids, cysteine and phenylalanine included. Just CDR3 DNA is preserved here, 48 bases in frame from base 1. Whole blood was collected in K2EDTA tubes by collaborating institutions according to the institutions' own protocols. For TCRbeta analysis, collaborators shipped samples as frozen whole blood, isolated PBMCs, or DNA extracted from either of those sample types. The data were obtained in a study of blood T cell repertoires in COVID-19 (dated by TCRdb to 2019 to 2021). General notes on the study: The collaborator samples originated in the United States, Italy and Spain and spanned the acute and convalescent phases of COVID-19. The prospective study material was composed of cDNA or gDNA derived from T cells, B-cell-depleted T cells, or PBMCs. Deeply sampled blood TCRbeta repertoires from subjects exposed to, actively infected with, or recovered from COVID-19 were included in the dataset. The repertoires were released in a freely available public database intended as a resource for research on the immune response to SARS-CoV-2. The samples were drawn from two sources: the first 160 participants of the ongoing ImmuneRACE study, and some 1,300 subjects contributed by 6 global collaborators. Sample metadata almost always included a de-identified subject ID, COVID-19 status, age in years and sex. Where available, HLA class I and class II types were obtained from metadata supplied by the sample provider rather than from assay-based typing.

What the work shows at the level of the full study, not this receptor alone: How much clinical and demographic metadata was included differed by source and by participant, and the metadata was provided uncurated.

Source material: peripheral blood. This TCR derives from a woman aged 55 to 70 with acute or convalescent COVID-19. This chain joins TRBV18 to TRBJ1-6; TRBD1 fits 7 bases in the junction. The DNA sequence is TGTGCCAGCTCACCATTGGTTACAGGGGAGAATTCACCCCTCCACTTT. The translation is CASSPLVTGENSPLHF.